The 29 T cell receptor beta chains given below trace back to one sample, sequenced in a study of T-cell reconstitution after alpha-beta-depleted transplantation in children. Preparing the TCRbeta library involved the use of unique molecular identifiers. TCRdb independently ran MiXCR on the PCR reads; one entry per CDR3 protein. There are 500,000 to 750,000 distinct CDR3 sequences in the sample; over 25% occur only once, and about 35% lies in the top ten. The sequences come from PBMCs, collected before TCRalphabeta/CD19-depleted stem cell transplant. The receptors shown here come from a boy under three years old with Wiskott-Aldrich syndrome, due to receive a stem cell transplant.

This chain uses TRBV4-1 with TRBJ2-3, with 10 nucleotides matching TRBD2. Trimming removed 2 bases from V and 4 bases from J; junction bases left unmatched: 9. Germline V gene data show CDR1 as MGHRA and CDR2 as YSYEKL. The CDR3 contains 17 residues. CDR3 sequence (DNA): TGCGCCAGCAGCCAAAGGCGGGCTAGCGGGAGTGCAGATACGCAGTATTTT. Translation: CASSQRRASGSADTQYF.

The chain has TRBV5-1 and TRBJ2-1; 9 nucleotides align to TRBD1. Germline trimming cut 3 bases from V and 10 bases from J; bases unmatched to any gene: 17. The CDR3 has 17 amino acids. Per the germline V gene, CDR1 is SGHRS and CDR2 is YFSETQ. The CDR3 sequence: CASSSLRTKGQGREQFF. CDR3 DNA: TGCGCCAGCAGCTCTCTACGAACCAAAGGACAGGGGAGAGAGCAGTTCTTC. Together with reference TRBV5-1 and TRBJ2-1, the CDR3 gives the full variable domain: KAGVTQTPRYLIKTRGQQVTLSCSPISGHRSVSWYQQTPGQGLQFLFEYFSETQRNKGNFPGRFSGRQFSNSRSEMNVSTLELGDSALYLCASSSLRTKGQGREQFFGPGTRLTVL.

The chain carries TRBV7-3 and TRBJ1-1; D unresolved. The CDR3 is made up of 13 amino acids. CDR1 SGHTA and CDR2 FQGTGA come from the germline V gene. Trimming cost V 3 bases and J 8 bases, with 13 bases left between them. The CDR3 DNA sequence: TGTGCCAGCAGCTTCTCTGGGGTGGAAGAAGCTTTCTTT. Translated: CASSFSGVEEAFF.

This clonotype was observed once. V and J are TRBV25-1 and TRBJ2-7; possibly TRBD2 for D (7 bases). This CDR3 has 13 residues. The germline CDR1 and CDR2 sequences are MGHDK and SYGVNS. V dropped 7 bases and J dropped 1 base, with 11 bases sitting between them. CDR3 in DNA: TGTGCCAGCAAGGGGGACTATTCCTACGAGCAGTACTTC. It yields the protein CASKGDYSYEQYF.

This clonotype came up a few times. The CDR3 DNA sequence: TGTGCCCTCTCCATCCGGGAGTTGACCACTGAAGCTTTCTTT. It codes for CALSIRELTTEAFF. The rearrangement links TRBV2 to TRBJ1-1; D is unclear. This CDR3 is built from 14 residues. Germline CDR1 and CDR2: SNHLY and FYNNEI. V was cut by 11 bases and J by 4 bases, with 20 bases left in between.

The rearrangement joins TRBV12-3 or TRBV12-4 to TRBJ1-2; possible D gene TRBD1, 6 bases. V was trimmed by 5 bases and J by 4 bases, leaving 11 bases between them. The CDR3 loop spans 13 amino acids. The CDR3 sequence is CASSTGLSYGYTF. CDR3 nucleotides: TGTGCCAGCAGTACAGGGCTCTCCTATGGCTACACCTTC.

In this sample, this clonotype turned up a few times. V and J are TRBV2 and TRBJ2-3; TRBD2 agrees at 8 bases. The V segment lost 7 bases and the J segment 4 bases; nucleotides outside the gene matches: 10. This CDR3 is 15 amino acids long. Germline-derived CDR1 and CDR2 are SNHLY and FYNNEI. The CDR3 loop is CASITGAGASDTQYF. The CDR3 nucleotides read TGTGCCAGCATCACCGGAGCGGGAGCTTCAGATACGCAGTATTTT.

The rearrangement uses TRBV25-1 and TRBJ2-3, with 10 nucleotides matching TRBD1. This CDR3 contains 21 residues. V gave up 1 base and J gave up 5 bases; unmatched junction bases: 21. Germline lookup yields CDR1 MGHDK and CDR2 SYGVNS. CDR3 protein: CASSEFPSGRPDRGYGDTQYF. CDR3 coding DNA: TGTGCCAGCAGTGAATTTCCGAGTGGGCGTCCGGACAGGGGGTATGGAGATACGCAGTATTTT.

This clonotype was observed a handful of times. This chain links TRBV5-1 with TRBJ2-1, with D perhaps matching TRBD2 (6 bases). Germline CDR1 reads SGHRS; CDR2 reads YFSETQ. This CDR3 is 13 amino acids long. With 4 bases removed from V and 6 bases from J, the gap between germline ends came to 11 bases. The CDR3 loop reads CASSPPGANEQFF. CDR3 bases: TGCGCCAGCAGCCCGCCGGGAGCCAATGAGCAGTTCTTC.

This clonotype appeared a few times. The chain uses TRBV7-6 and TRBJ1-5; possibly TRBD1 for D (6 bases). Germline loops: CDR1 SGHVS, CDR2 FNYEAQ. Between the trimmed V and J ends, which lost 5 bases and 3 bases, there was a span of 17 bases. There are 16 residues in the CDR3. In nucleotides, the CDR3 is TGTGCCAGCAGCCAGCAACCCGGACAGAACAATCAGCCCCAGCATTTT. Translating gives CASSQQPGQNNQPQHF.

In DNA, the CDR3 is TGCAGTGCTAGAGTTCTTAGCACAGATACGCAGTATTTT. Its protein is CSARVLSTDTQYF. V usage is TRBV20-1 and J usage is TRBJ2-3; no firm D call. V was clipped by 1 base and J by 0 bases, with 5 bases between them. The CDR3 spans 13 residues. In germline, CDR1 is DFQATT, CDR2 SNEGSKA (reference sequence).

This clonotype was observed a few times. As DNA, the CDR3 is TGTGCCAGCAGCTTCCAGGGGGCTGGCTACAATGAGCAGTTCTTC. Translating gives CASSFQGAGYNEQFF. V usage is TRBV12-3 or TRBV12-4 and J usage is TRBJ2-1; 8 bases map to TRBD1. The CDR3 covers 15 residues. The V and J ends lost 6 bases and 3 bases, in that order; junction bases with no gene match: 7.

This chain uses TRBV20-1 with TRBJ2-3; 7 nucleotides line up with TRBD2. Germline V gene lookup returns CDR1 DFQATT and CDR2 SNEGSKA (reference sequence). The V and J ends lost 0 bases and 13 bases, in that order; junction bases with no gene match: 4. This CDR3 spans 11 amino acids. In nucleotides, the CDR3 is TGCAGTGCTAGAGATGGGACTATTGAGTATTTT. It codes for CSARDGTIEYF.

This clonotype came up a few times. The genes are TRBV20-1 and TRBJ2-5; D gene uncertain. V lost 0 bases to trimming and J lost 5 bases, with 10 bases between them. Germline V CDR1 and CDR2: DFQATT, SNEGSKA (reference sequence). This CDR3 spans 13 amino acids. The chain's CDR3 is CSARDPLGETQYF. The CDR3 nucleotides are TGCAGTGCTAGAGATCCCCTGGGTGAGACCCAGTACTTC.

The V and J genes are TRBV28 and TRBJ2-5, with D unresolved. The V gene's germline CDR1 is MDHEN and CDR2 SYDVKM. CDR3 length equals 13 residues. Trimming removed 7 bases from V and 6 bases from J, with 15 bases in between. CDR3 in amino acids: CASTSSFLKTQYF. The CDR3 DNA reads as TGTGCCAGCACCTCTAGTTTCCTTAAGACCCAGTACTTC.

The rearrangement links TRBV7-2 to TRBJ1-6; D ambiguous. Trimming shortened V by 8 bases and J by 0 bases, and 5 bases separated the two germline ends. The CDR3 runs to 13 residues. Germline assignment: CDR1 SGHTA and CDR2 FQGNSA. CDR3 sequence reads: CASGSSYNSPLHF. The CDR3 coding sequence is TGTGCCAGCGGGAGCTCCTATAATTCACCCCTCCACTTT.

In its sample, this clonotype was seen a few times. V usage is TRBV29-1 and J usage is TRBJ2-1; 8 bases agree with TRBD2. The CDR3 spans 13 residues. Germline CDR1 and CDR2: SQVTM and ANQGSEA. The junction had 11 bases not matched to a gene; V was cut back by 7 bases and J by 9 bases. The CDR3 protein is CSALLAEWSEQFF. CDR3 DNA sequence: TGCAGCGCCTTACTAGCGGAGTGGAGTGAGCAGTTCTTC.

The chain recombines TRBV28 with TRBJ1-3; perhaps TRBD1 as D (5 bases). The CDR3 loop spans 16 amino acids. Germline loops: CDR1 MDHEN, CDR2 SYDVKM. The germline V and J ends were trimmed by 5 bases and 4 bases, with 18 bases remaining between them. The DNA for the CDR3 is TGTGCCAGCAGTGCTGTGGGACGTGGGAGCGGAAACACCATATATTTT. It is translated as CASSAVGRGSGNTIYF. Full variable domain (rest looked up from reference TRBV28 and TRBJ1-3): DVKVTQSSRYLVKRTGEKVFLECVQDMDHENMFWYRQDPGLGLRLIYFSYDVKMKEKGDIPEGYSVSREKKERFSLILESASTNQTSMYLCASSAVGRGSGNTIYFGEGSWLTVV.

This sequence joins TRBV27 and TRBJ2-7; 12 nucleotides align to TRBD2. Germline V gene data show CDR1 as MNHEY and CDR2 as SMNVEV (reference sequence). This CDR3 contains 14 residues. V was pared by 9 bases and J by 0 bases, with 3 bases of the junction left unmatched. The CDR3 reads CASGLAGSSYEQYF. The CDR3 DNA sequence: TGTGCCAGTGGACTAGCGGGAAGCTCCTACGAGCAGTACTTC.

CDR3 protein: CRGIRGNNEQFF. DNA of the CDR3: TGCAGGGGGATTCGGGGAAACAATGAGCAGTTCTTC. The chain uses TRBV20-1 and TRBJ2-1, with a tentative D call TRBD2 (5 bases). The CDR3 spans 12 residues. Germline V CDR1 and CDR2: DFQATT, SNEGSKA (reference sequence).

This rearrangement joins TRBV20-1 to TRBJ1-5, with no clear D. Germline CDR1 DFQATT, CDR2 SNEGSKA (reference sequence). The CDR3 covers 13 residues. Trimming took 6 bases from V and 1 from J, leaving 10 bases between them. The CDR3 protein is CSADGPSNQPQHF. CDR3 DNA: TGCAGTGCGGACGGACCAAGCAATCAGCCCCAGCATTTT.

This chain uses TRBV4-2 with TRBJ1-2; D gene ambiguous. Germline V CDR1 and CDR2: LGHNA, YNFKEQ. This CDR3 contains 15 residues. Trimming pared 1 base from V and 3 bases from J, leaving 12 bases between. The CDR3 region has the DNA TGTGCCAGCAGCCAAGGTGTCAGTCAGGACTATGGCTACACCTTC. Translating it yields CASSQGVSQDYGYTF.

The gene calls are TRBV12-3 or TRBV12-4 and TRBJ1-5; D is undetermined. V shed 6 bases and J shed 0 bases, with 6 bases lying between them. The CDR3 is 13 amino acids. In nucleotides, the CDR3 is TGTGCCAGCAGCGGGCCTAGCAATCAGCCCCAGCATTTT. The encoded protein is CASSGPSNQPQHF.

This CDR3 is CATSRGGEVSSLHF. The CDR3 bases are TGTGCCACCAGCAGAGGAGGGGAGGTTTCGTCCCTCCACTTT. The chain combines TRBV15 with TRBJ1-6; D possibly corresponds to TRBD1 (5 bases). This CDR3 contains 14 residues. Germline CDR1 and CDR2: LNHNV and YYDKDF (reference sequence). V was cut by 1 base and J by 14 bases, with 15 bases left in between. Supplemented by reference TRBV15 and TRBJ1-6, the full variable domain reads DAMVIQNPRYQVTQFGKPVTLSCSQTLNHNVMYWYQQKSSQAPKLLFHYYDKDFNNEADTPDNFQSRRPNTSFCFLDIRSPGLGDTAMYLCATSRGGEVSSLHFGNGTRLTVT.

This clonotype was observed a few times. The chain combines TRBV20-1 with TRBJ2-2; the match to TRBD1 covers 12 bases. Germline CDR1 reads DFQATT; CDR2 reads SNEGSKA (reference sequence). This CDR3 is built from 19 residues. After removal of 0 bases from V and 7 bases from J, the junction contained 15 bases not matched to a gene. CDR3 DNA sequence: TGCAGTGCTAGAGATGCCGGGTCTACCGGGACAGGGGGCCACGGGGAGCTGTTTTTT. This codes for CSARDAGSTGTGGHGELFF.

This clonotype was seen more than once but under ten times. This chain joins TRBV7-3 and TRBJ2-5; D not certain. This CDR3 is built from 15 residues. Germline V gives CDR1 SGHTA, CDR2 FQGTGA. Between the trimmed V and J ends, which lost 2 bases and 4 bases, there was a span of 14 bases. CDR3 region: CASSLRPGPRETQYF. Here the CDR3 DNA reads TGTGCCAGCAGCTTACGTCCGGGCCCCCGAGAGACCCAGTACTTC.

This clonotype was found a few times. V and J are TRBV5-1 and TRBJ2-3, with D possibly TRBD2 on 6 matching bases. The CDR3 sequence is 14 residues long. Trimming pared 4 bases from V and 7 bases from J, leaving 16 bases between. The germline CDR1 and CDR2 sequences are SGHRS and YFSETQ. The CDR3 here is CASSLGGLSNTQYF. The CDR3 DNA sequence: TGCGCCAGCAGCCTGGGGGGTCTCAGTAATACGCAGTATTTT.

CDR3 in amino acids: CSVLPPERTEAFF. The CDR3, as DNA: TGCAGTGTCCTACCCCCAGAGAGGACTGAAGCTTTCTTT. This chain connects TRBV20-1 to TRBJ1-1; no firm D call. Germline lookup yields CDR1 DFQATT and CDR2 SNEGSKA (reference sequence). Trimming shortened V by 7 bases and J by 5 bases, and 17 bases separated the two germline ends. The CDR3 extends over 13 amino acids.

In its sample, this clonotype was seen a few times. The chain joins TRBV5-1 to TRBJ2-7; D tentatively reads TRBD1 or TRBD2 (6 bases each). The CDR3 length is 15 residues. The germline gives CDR1 SGHRS, CDR2 YFSETQ. Trimming removed 2 bases at V and 3 bases at J, with 15 bases between. CDR3 bases: TGCGCCAGCAGCTTAGCCCCGGGGGCGTACTACGAGCAGTACTTC. It yields the protein CASSLAPGAYYEQYF.